Below are 9 T cell receptor beta chains sequenced from a single sample in a study of neurological immune-mediated disorders. Via MiXCR, TCRdb re-called the 5' RACE reads, giving one row per CDR3 protein. The table shows 42,000 or so distinct CDR3 sequences, with 2.5% occurring only once. Sequencing used PBMCs. Receptors originate from a man aged 25-45 years with multiple sclerosis.

This clonotype was seen ten or more times. V is TRBV7-2 and J is TRBJ2-3; 10 nucleotides line up with TRBD2. Trimming took 5 bases from V and 5 from J; bases not matched to a gene: 10. Germline lookup yields CDR1 SGHTA and CDR2 FQGNSA. CDR3 length: 16 residues. The CDR3 sequence: CASSRRTSGLVDTQYF. CDR3 DNA sequence: TGTGCCAGCAGCAGAAGGACTAGCGGACTGGTAGATACGCAGTATTTT.

This clonotype was counted many times. The V call is TRBV6-5, the J call TRBJ2-7; 7 nucleotides agree with TRBD1. Germline loops: CDR1 MNHEY, CDR2 SVGAGI. CDR3 length equals 15 residues. V dropped 6 bases and J dropped 3; count of bases not matched to a gene: 11. CDR3 loop: CASRSRQGVYYEQYF. The DNA of the CDR3 is TGTGCCAGCAGATCTAGACAGGGTGTGTACTACGAGCAGTACTTC.

This clonotype was detected ten times or more. The chain links TRBV20-1 to TRBJ1-2, with a possible D match to TRBD1 (6 bases). The CDR3 is made up of 15 amino acids. CDR1 is DFQATT and CDR2 is SNEGSKA in the germline V gene (reference sequence). V lost 3 bases and J lost 1, with 15 bases in between. In nucleotides, the CDR3 is TGCAGTGCTAGTAGGTACAGGGACCTTAACTATGGCTACACCTTC. This sequence encodes CSASRYRDLNYGYTF.

This clonotype is classed as medium-sized. The chain has TRBV29-1 and TRBJ2-7; tentatively, D is TRBD2 (6 bases). Per germline, CDR1 SQVTM and CDR2 ANQGSEA. This CDR3 is built from 13 residues. V gave up 4 bases and J gave up 2 bases, with 12 bases separating them. The CDR3 protein is CSVVSREPYEQYF. The CDR3, as DNA: TGCAGCGTTGTATCCCGGGAGCCCTACGAGCAGTACTTC.

This clonotype was detected many times. This chain uses TRBV20-1 with TRBJ2-7; D remains ambiguous. Germline assignment: CDR1 DFQATT and CDR2 SNEGSKA (reference sequence). CDR3 size: 13 residues. The germline V and J ends were trimmed by 2 bases and 2 bases, with 10 bases remaining between them. The CDR3 coding sequence is TGCAGTGCTAGAATGCGGTGGGCCTACGAGCAGTACTTC. Translation: CSARMRWAYEQYF.

This clonotype was recorded at least ten times. The chain couples TRBV10-3 to TRBJ1-1; TRBD1 agrees at 11 bases. V lost 7 bases to trimming and J lost 1 base; unmatched junction nucleotides: 5. The germline gives CDR1 ENHRY, CDR2 SYGVKD. The CDR3 has 15 amino acids. The CDR3 loop reads CAITGTGGKNTEAFF. The CDR3 region has the DNA TGTGCCATCACTGGGACAGGGGGAAAGAACACTGAAGCTTTCTTT.

There are many counts of this clonotype. V and J are TRBV7-8 and TRBJ1-6; no clear D gene. V was clipped by 0 bases and J by 7 bases, with 7 bases between them. Germline CDR1 SGHVS, CDR2 FQNEAQ. The CDR3 consists of 14 residues. Written as DNA, the CDR3 is TGTGCCAGCAGCTTAGCGGCGGGGAATTCACCCCTCCACTTT. Amino acids: CASSLAAGNSPLHF. Supplemented by reference TRBV7-8 and TRBJ1-6, the full variable domain reads GAGVSQSPRYKVAKRGQDVALRCDPISGHVSLFWYQQALGQGPEFLTYFQNEAQLDKSGLPSDRFFAERPEGSVSTLKIQRTQQEDSAVYLCASSLAAGNSPLHFGNGTRLTVT.

The chain combines TRBV5-1 with TRBJ1-1; perhaps TRBD1 as D (5 bases). Germline V CDR1 and CDR2: SGHRS, YFSETQ. V lost 4 bases and J 5 bases, leaving 27 bases between the germline ends. The CDR3 is 18 amino acids. Here the CDR3 DNA reads TGCGCCAGCAGCCCCTTGGGACGCACCCTGAGGCTTAGAACTGAAGCTTTCTTT. The encoded protein is CASSPLGRTLRLRTEAFF. Complete variable domain (other parts from reference TRBV5-1 and TRBJ1-1): KAGVTQTPRYLIKTRGQQVTLSCSPISGHRSVSWYQQTPGQGLQFLFEYFSETQRNKGNFPGRFSGRQFSNSRSEMNVSTLELGDSALYLCASSPLGRTLRLRTEAFFGQGTRLTVV.

This clonotype was observed at least ten times. The rearrangement joins TRBV6-6 to TRBJ1-2; 10 bases match TRBD1. V gave up 2 bases and J gave up 8 bases; unmatched junction bases: 5. The CDR3 has 14 residues. Germline loops: CDR1 MNHNY, CDR2 SVGAGI (reference sequence). The CDR3 DNA is TGTGCCAGCAGTTACGGACAGGGGGAAGACGGCTACACCTTC. Its translation is CASSYGQGEDGYTF.